This T cell receptor beta chain was identified during a study of blood T cell repertoires in COVID-19. On the study more broadly: Whether acute or convalescent, the COVID-19 samples came from the United States, Italy and Spain. Nucleic acid was either cDNA or gDNA, and it came from T cells, B-cell-depleted T cells, or PBMCs.

In the original processing: Reference gene primer amplification in the assay estimated nucleated cell counts. TCRdb keeps only in-frame clones here, not all; method: immunoSEQ multiplex PCR. V, J and clone size are taken as reported in that table, and D and trimming were inferred from the DNA itself. The data contain 230,000 or so clones, roughly 80% of them seen just once; the ten biggest clones take up roughly 4.9%. Germline V gene lookup returns CDR1 SQVTM and CDR2 ANQGSEA. The CDR3 has 12 amino acids. Trimming took 4 bases from V and 6 from J; bases not matched to a gene: 3. The origin of this receptor is a human donor in a cohort sampled during active COVID-19. This chain links TRBV29-1 with TRBJ1-1; TRBD1 matches 9 bases. Sequences were obtained from peripheral blood. In nucleotides, the CDR3 is TGCAGCGTTGTCCGGGACAGGGCTGAAGCTTTCTTT. Protein product: CSVVRDRAEAFF.